The present TCR beta chain was sequenced within a study of cytomegalovirus exposure and HLA in healthy donors. Trimming took 7 bases from V and 0 from J, leaving 9 bases between them. The length of the CDR3 is 13 residues. Germline loops: CDR1 ENHRY, CDR2 SYGVKD. Generated by immunoSEQ multiplex PCR, the TCRdb table keeps only in-frame clones and is missing some. The data show under 150,000 clones, about 87% seen once. The sample holds one count of this clone. The J gene is TRBJ1-1, the V gene TRBV10-3, with D hard to call. This TCR came from a man aged 18 to 30 in good health and CMV-seropositive. Source material: PBMCs. The CDR3 region is CAIIGEMNTEAFF. The CDR3 nucleotides are TGTGCCATCATCGGGGAAATGAACACTGAAGCTTTCTTT.